Each of the 31 T cell receptor beta chains below was sequenced from the same sample in a study of OX40 agonist ivuxolimab in advanced cancers. TCRdb's table, derived via immunoSEQ multiplex PCR, lists solely in-frame clones and lacks some. The table lists tens of thousands of clones, over 80% of them singletons. The sequencing used CD4+ or CD8+ T cells sorted from blood, collected in a trial of the OX40 agonist ivuxolimab. The source is an adult with an advanced solid tumor such as melanoma, head and neck, liver or kidney cancer.

This rearrangement joins TRBV29-1 to TRBJ2-1, with a possible D match to TRBD2 (5 bases). Germline lookup yields CDR1 SQVTM and CDR2 ANQGSEA. The V and J ends lost 6 bases and 5 bases respectively, with 17 bases between them. The CDR3 loop spans 14 amino acids. In DNA form, the CDR3 reads TGCAGCGTCTCGGGGATCCGTCTGGACAATGAGCAGTTCTTC. This encodes CSVSGIRLDNEQFF.

Only one count was recorded for this clone. The chain combines TRBV5-6 with TRBJ2-1; D remains ambiguous. Trimming shortened V by 5 bases and J by 3 bases, and 6 bases separated the two germline ends. The germline gives CDR1 SGHDT, CDR2 YYEEEE. The CDR3 contains 12 residues. The CDR3 nucleotides read TGTGCCAGCAGGGTGGGCTACAATGAGCAGTTCTTC. Protein: CASRVGYNEQFF.

In its sample, this clone was seen once. The genes are TRBV7-9 and TRBJ1-4, with D possibly matching TRBD1 (5 bases). Trimming took 5 bases from V and 8 from J, leaving 18 bases between them. This CDR3 is 15 amino acids long. Germline CDR1 SEHNR, CDR2 FQNEAQ (reference sequence). CDR3 amino acids: CASSARDRFREKLFF. The CDR3 DNA follows: TGTGCCAGCAGCGCCCGGGACCGATTTAGGGAAAAACTGTTTTTT.

CDR3 in amino acids: CASSIESGLNTEAFF. Written as DNA, the CDR3 is TGTGCCAGTAGTATTGAATCCGGTTTGAACACTGAAGCTTTCTTT. The chain has TRBV19 and TRBJ1-1, with D uncertain. Germline loops: CDR1 LNHDA, CDR2 SQIVND (reference sequence). This CDR3 is 15 amino acids long. V lost 3 bases, J lost 0 bases, and 11 bases lay in between.

The sample holds a few counts of this clone. The chain employs TRBV27 and TRBJ2-7; D possibly uses TRBD1 or TRBD2 (6 bases each). The CDR3 sequence is 14 residues long. V lost 5 bases and J lost 6, with 17 bases in between. Per the germline V gene, CDR1 is MNHEY and CDR2 is SMNVEV (reference sequence). CDR3 sequence (DNA): TGTGCCAGCAGTCCCCGGGGGCTGCTCCGCGAGCAGTACTTC. Translated: CASSPRGLLREQYF.

This chain links TRBV14 with TRBJ1-2; 7 nucleotides match TRBD1. The CDR3 is 14 residues long. The V segment lost 5 bases and the J segment 8 bases; nucleotides outside the gene matches: 11. The germline V gene has CDR1 SGHDN and CDR2 FVKESK. The CDR3 protein is CASSYSGTVSGYTF. CDR3 DNA: TGTGCCAGCAGCTATTCCGGGACAGTTTCCGGCTACACCTTC.

This chain connects TRBV5-5 to TRBJ1-1; TRBD1 matches at 7 bases. J gave up 1 base and V 6 bases, and 9 bases lay outside the gene matches. The CDR3 runs 15 residues. Germline CDR1 reads SGHKS; CDR2 reads YYEKEE (reference sequence). The DNA of the CDR3 is TGTGCCAGCAACCTGGACAGGTCGACGAACACTGAAGCTTTCTTT. It encodes CASNLDRSTNTEAFF.

The chain is built from TRBV4-3 and TRBJ1-2; D uncertain. This CDR3 is 16 amino acids long. Trimming stripped 3 bases from V and 6 bases from J, with 20 bases between. Per germline, CDR1 LGHNA and CDR2 YSLEER. Here the CDR3 DNA reads TGCGCCAGCAGCCAGGGTTTGGCCGGGGTATGGGATGGCTACACCTTC. Its translation is CASSQGLAGVWDGYTF.

In its sample, this clone was seen a few times. The chain joins TRBV7-3 to TRBJ2-7; tentatively, D is TRBD1 (6 bases). CDR1 and CDR2 (germline): SGHTA, FQGTGA. Trimming took 1 base from V and 3 from J, leaving 7 bases between them. The CDR3 covers 13 residues. The chain's CDR3 is CASSLIGGYEQYF. CDR3 sequence (DNA): TGTGCCAGCAGCTTAATAGGGGGCTACGAGCAGTACTTC.

V and J are TRBV28 and TRBJ1-5, with TRBD1 matching 8 bases. From germline, CDR1 is MDHEN and CDR2 SYDVKM. The length of the CDR3 is 15 residues. Unmatched junction bases numbered 5, after V lost 4 bases and J lost 3 bases. Here the CDR3 reads CASSWTGITNQPQHF. CDR3 coding DNA: TGTGCCAGCAGTTGGACAGGGATTACCAATCAGCCCCAGCATTTT.

The J gene is TRBJ2-7, the V gene TRBV28; D remains unclear. Between the trimmed V and J ends, which lost 10 bases and 8 bases, there was a span of 24 bases. Germline CDR1 and CDR2: MDHEN and SYDVKM. This CDR3 has 14 residues. Here the CDR3 reads CATLSDRTLEKQYF. CDR3 in DNA: TGTGCCACCCTCTCGGATAGGACCCTGGAAAAGCAGTACTTC.

V usage is TRBV5-1 and J usage is TRBJ2-7, with D possibly TRBD2 on 6 matching bases. The germline V gene has CDR1 SGHRS and CDR2 YFSETQ. V lost 4 bases and J 3 bases, leaving 14 bases between the germline ends. This CDR3 spans 14 amino acids. CDR3 in amino acids: CASSPTRFGYEQYF. Here the CDR3 DNA reads TGCGCCAGCAGCCCGACTAGGTTCGGCTACGAGCAGTACTTC.

V usage is TRBV6-5 and J usage is TRBJ2-2, with TRBD1 matching over 10 bases. The CDR3 consists of 14 residues. V was pared by 8 bases and J by 3 bases, with 3 bases of the junction left unmatched. Germline lookup yields CDR1 MNHEY and CDR2 SVGAGI. CDR3 in amino acids: CASRQGADTGELFF. CDR3 coding DNA: TGTGCCAGCCGACAGGGGGCCGACACCGGGGAGCTGTTTTTT.

This clone has a single count. CDR3 in DNA: TGCAGCGTCGTAGCGGCGGGGAATGAAAAACTGTTTTTT. This sequence encodes CSVVAAGNEKLFF. The rearrangement links TRBV29-1 to TRBJ1-4; D ambiguous. Trimming cost V 6 bases and J 5 bases, with 13 bases left between them. This CDR3 region has 13 residues. CDR1 is SQVTM, CDR2 ANQGSEA, per germline.

The rearrangement uses TRBV20-1 and TRBJ1-4, with 7 bases lining up with TRBD1. J lost 7 bases, V lost 4 bases, and 0 bases had no gene match. The germline V gene has CDR1 DFQATT and CDR2 SNEGSKA (reference sequence). The CDR3 has 11 amino acids. The CDR3 spells CSANRGEKLFF. The CDR3 DNA is TGCAGTGCTAACAGGGGTGAAAAACTGTTTTTT.

The chain combines TRBV13 with TRBJ2-7; 9 nucleotides match TRBD1. After removal of 4 bases from V and 11 bases from J, the junction contained 12 bases not matched to a gene. Germline CDR1 and CDR2: PRHDT and FYEKMQ (reference sequence). The CDR3 loop spans 14 amino acids. The CDR3 nucleotides are TGTGCCAGCAGCTCCGGGACAGGGCCAGTTAGGAAGTACTTC. It codes for CASSSGTGPVRKYF.

This rearrangement joins TRBV6-5 to TRBJ2-6, with 7 nucleotides matching TRBD2. Germline values: CDR1 MNHEY, CDR2 SVGAGI. The CDR3 covers 15 residues. Unmatched junction bases numbered 3, after V lost 6 bases and J lost 1 base. The CDR3 is CASSLGRSGANVLTF. CDR3 nucleotide sequence: TGTGCCAGCAGCCTCGGGAGGTCTGGGGCCAACGTCCTGACTTTC.

J is TRBJ1-2 and V is TRBV27, with 7 bases aligning to TRBD1. The J segment lost 4 bases and the V segment lost 4 bases, leaving 9 bases of the junction unmatched. From germline, CDR1 is MNHEY and CDR2 SMNVEV (reference sequence). The length of the CDR3 is 15 residues. The CDR3 here is CASSWTRTGTYGYTF. The CDR3 DNA sequence: TGTGCCAGCAGTTGGACCAGGACAGGAACCTATGGCTACACCTTC.

V usage is TRBV7-9 and J usage is TRBJ2-2; TRBD2 agrees at 9 bases. The V segment lost 4 bases and the J segment 5 bases; nucleotides outside the gene matches: 8. CDR3 size: 16 residues. Germline assignment: CDR1 SEHNR and CDR2 FQNEAQ (reference sequence). The CDR3 DNA follows: TGTGCCAGCAGCTCGTTAGCGGGAGTGAGTACCGGGGAGCTGTTTTTT. Its protein product is CASSSLAGVSTGELFF. The whole variable domain, filled in from reference TRBV7-9 and TRBJ2-2, reads DTGVSQNPRHKITKRGQNVTFRCDPISEHNRLYWYRQTLGQGPEFLTYFQNEAQLEKSRLLSDRFSAERPKGSFSTLEIQRTEQGDSAMYLCASSSLAGVSTGELFFGEGSRLTVL.

CDR3 in DNA: TGTGCCAGCAGGCAAATCGGGTGGAATTCACCCCTCCACTTT. Amino acid sequence: CASRQIGWNSPLHF. The chain is built from TRBV27 and TRBJ1-6; D unclear. This CDR3 spans 14 amino acids. CDR1 is MNHEY, CDR2 SMNVEV, per germline (reference sequence). Trimming cost V 6 bases and J 7 bases, with 13 bases left between them.

The gene calls are TRBV7-9 and TRBJ1-2; D unresolved. Trimming pared 5 bases from V and 5 bases from J, leaving 9 bases between. CDR3 length equals 12 residues. Germline assignment: CDR1 SEHNR and CDR2 FQNEAQ (reference sequence). This chain's CDR3 is CASSDGGYGYTF. The CDR3 nucleotides are TGTGCCAGCAGCGATGGAGGATATGGCTACACCTTC.

The CDR3, as DNA: TGTGCCAGCAGCGCGGACAGGGGCACTGAAGCTTTCTTT. Amino acid sequence: CASSADRGTEAFF. The V call is TRBV6-5, the J call TRBJ1-1; TRBD1 matches 9 bases. This CDR3 region has 13 residues. The germline V gene encodes CDR1 MNHEY and CDR2 SVGAGI. V was clipped by 6 bases and J by 4 bases; unmatched bases: 3.

Only one count was recorded for this clone. The chain employs TRBV7-8 and TRBJ2-7; 7 bases map to TRBD1. From germline, CDR1 is SGHVS and CDR2 FQNEAQ. The CDR3 consists of 16 residues. V lost 6 bases and J lost 3; bases outside the gene matches: 14. The CDR3 DNA reads as TGTGCCAGCAGTTCCGAGGGTAGGGACAGCCACTACGAGCAGTACTTC. This codes for CASSSEGRDSHYEQYF.

The chain uses TRBV4-2 and TRBJ2-7, with D perhaps TRBD2 (6 bases). The CDR3 runs 15 residues. The V gene lost 2 bases and the J gene lost 1 base, with 12 bases spanning the gap. Germline V gene sequence: CDR1 LGHNA, CDR2 YNFKEQ. This CDR3 is CASSQSRLVSYEQYF. The CDR3 DNA sequence: TGTGCCAGCAGCCAATCCCGACTAGTTTCCTACGAGCAGTACTTC.

The chain links TRBV5-4 to TRBJ1-5, with D tentatively TRBD1 (5 bases). Germline lookup yields CDR1 SGHNT and CDR2 YYREEE (reference sequence). Deletions cut 5 bases from V and 1 base from J, with 13 bases between. The CDR3 runs to 15 residues. The CDR3 here is CASSTQGESNQPQHF. The CDR3 nucleotides read TGTGCCAGCAGTACTCAGGGTGAGAGCAATCAGCCCCAGCATTTT.

This clone turned up a few times. The rearrangement links TRBV4-3 to TRBJ2-2; a weak D match, TRBD2 (6 bases). This CDR3 has 14 residues. Germline CDR1 and CDR2: LGHNA and YSLEER. Trimming pared 1 base from V and 6 bases from J, leaving 9 bases between. CDR3 bases: TGCGCCAGCAGCCAAGGGGACTCCTCCGGGGAGCTGTTTTTT. It is translated as CASSQGDSSGELFF.

CDR3 bases: TGTGCCAGCAGTGATTGGGGGGGAAAGAGGGAGACCCAGTACTTC. Translated, it gives CASSDWGGKRETQYF. The V and J genes are TRBV6-1 and TRBJ2-5; 7 bases align to TRBD2. This CDR3 contains 15 residues. The trim removed 3 bases at V and 5 bases at J, leaving 9 bases unmatched. Germline V gene sequence: CDR1 MNHNS, CDR2 SASEGT.

This chain links TRBV5-6 with TRBJ1-2; D call uncertain. Germline loops: CDR1 SGHDT, CDR2 YYEEEE. The CDR3 loop spans 12 amino acids. V was trimmed by 3 bases and J by 3 bases, leaving 6 bases between them. The CDR3 reads CASSSGDYGYTF. The CDR3 DNA reads TGTGCCAGCAGCTCTGGGGACTATGGCTACACCTTC.

This chain's CDR3 is CASSLIEVGQGVPNYGYTF. The CDR3, as DNA: TGTGCCAGCAGCTTGATTGAGGTGGGACAGGGGGTCCCTAACTATGGCTACACCTTC. The gene calls are TRBV5-8 and TRBJ1-2, with 11 bases lining up with TRBD1. Germline CDR1 is SGHTS and CDR2 is YDEGEE. V dropped 1 base and J dropped 0; count of bases not matched to a gene: 11. The length of the CDR3 is 19 residues. The full variable domain, in which reference TRBV5-8 and TRBJ1-2 provide the parts outside the CDR3, is EAGVTQSPTHLIKTRGQQATLRCSPISGHTSVYWYQQALGLGLQFLLWYDEGEERNRGNFPPRFSGRQFPNYSSELNVNALELEDSALYLCASSLIEVGQGVPNYGYTFGSGTRLTVV.

The chain is built from TRBV9 and TRBJ2-6, with unresolved D. The CDR3 has 17 residues. V lost 3 bases, J lost 3 bases, and 16 bases lay in between. From germline, CDR1 is SGDLS and CDR2 YYNGEE. CDR3 loop: CASSGPAFKYGANVLTF. The CDR3, as DNA: TGTGCCAGCAGCGGGCCAGCGTTTAAGTATGGGGCCAACGTCCTGACTTTC.

The chain joins TRBV4-3 to TRBJ1-2, with TRBD1 matching over 7 bases. The CDR3 has 15 residues. Germline CDR1 LGHNA, CDR2 YSLEER. With 6 bases clipped from V and 4 bases from J, the junction kept 11 bases outside the gene matches. The CDR3 is CASSPGTASVYGYTF. CDR3 DNA: TGCGCCAGCAGTCCCGGGACAGCATCTGTCTATGGCTACACCTTC.